A single sample gave rise to the 11 T cell receptor beta chains below, sequenced in a study of T cell responses to AZD1222 COVID-19 vaccine. TCRdb keeps only in-frame clones here, not all; method: immunoSEQ multiplex PCR. The sample shows 90,000 to 120,000 clones, about 90% of them seen only once. Sequenced here: peripheral blood, sampled 28 days after the second AZD1222 dose. The receptor source for this set is an adult who received the AZD1222 COVID-19 vaccine.

DNA of the CDR3: TGTGCCGTACTAGCCCTTCGGGACACCATATATTTT. Its protein product is CAVLALRDTIYF. This chain joins TRBV10-3 and TRBJ1-3; D call uncertain. This CDR3 contains 12 residues. Germline lookup yields CDR1 ENHRY and CDR2 SYGVKD. V was cut by 11 bases and J by 8 bases, with 16 bases left in between.

The J gene is TRBJ2-7, the V gene TRBV18; D not certain. V shed 3 bases and J shed 2 bases, with 11 bases lying between them. This CDR3 is 14 amino acids long. Looked up from germline, CDR1 is KGHSH and CDR2 is LQKENI. The CDR3 coding sequence is TGTGCCAGCTCACCCAGGAATCTACCCTACGAGCAGTACTTC. Protein product: CASSPRNLPYEQYF.

CDR3 sequence: CASSLARGGETQYF. DNA of the CDR3: TGCGCCAGCAGCTTGGCCAGAGGGGGGGAGACCCAGTACTTC. This sequence joins TRBV5-1 and TRBJ2-5; D is possibly TRBD1 or TRBD2 (6 bases each). This CDR3 is 14 amino acids long. Per the germline V gene, CDR1 is SGHRS and CDR2 is YFSETQ. The germline V and J ends were trimmed by 0 bases and 5 bases, with 11 bases remaining between them.

The chain couples TRBV4-1 to TRBJ1-2; no firm D call. CDR1 MGHRA and CDR2 YSYEKL come from the germline V gene. V lost 0 bases, J lost 4 bases, and 9 bases lay in between. The CDR3 runs 14 residues. This chain's CDR3 is CASSQDSAAYGYTF. For the CDR3, the DNA is TGCGCCAGCAGCCAAGATAGTGCGGCCTATGGCTACACCTTC.

The chain joins TRBV3-1 (or the pseudogene TRBV3-2) to TRBJ2-7, with D hard to call. The V and J ends lost 5 bases and 0 bases respectively, with 8 bases between them. The CDR3 sequence is 13 residues long. Germline V CDR1 and CDR2: LGHDT, YNNKEL (reference sequence). DNA of the CDR3: TGTGCCAGCAGCGTATCAGACTCCTACGAGCAGTACTTC. It yields the protein CASSVSDSYEQYF.

The rearrangement joins TRBV29-1 to TRBJ2-1; a possible D gene is TRBD2 (7 bases). CDR1 and CDR2 (germline): SQVTM, ANQGSEA. CDR3 length: 12 residues. Trimming shortened V by 7 bases and J by 4 bases, and 11 bases separated the two germline ends. The DNA of the CDR3 is TGCAGCGGTGGGGGGGCATACAATGAGCAGTTCTTC. Protein: CSGGGAYNEQFF.

The J gene is TRBJ2-7, the V gene TRBV7-9, with 10 bases that match TRBD1. J gave up 0 bases and V 5 bases, and 4 bases lay outside the gene matches. Germline CDR1 is SEHNR and CDR2 is FQNEAQ (reference sequence). There are 15 residues in the CDR3. Written as DNA, the CDR3 is TGTGCCAGCAGCGGAGGGGACAGGGGCTCCTACGAGCAGTACTTC. Translated, it gives CASSGGDRGSYEQYF.

Only one count was recorded for this clone. This sequence joins TRBV27 and TRBJ2-2, with D unclear. Trimming took 7 bases from V and 4 from J, leaving 16 bases between them. Germline V gene data show CDR1 as MNHEY and CDR2 as SMNVEV (reference sequence). This CDR3 is 15 amino acids long. The CDR3, as DNA: TGTGCCAGCACCCAGAGACCACCGGGCACCGGGGAGCTGTTTTTT. It specifies CASTQRPPGTGELFF.

This clone was recorded once. The chain joins TRBV9 to TRBJ1-4; D might be TRBD1 (6 bases). Per the germline V gene, CDR1 is SGDLS and CDR2 is YYNGEE. This CDR3 has 15 residues. V lost 3 bases to trimming and J lost 4 bases, with 13 bases between them. The CDR3 DNA sequence: TGTGCCAGCAGCGCCACAGGGTCGGGTAATGAAAAACTGTTTTTT. Translated: CASSATGSGNEKLFF.

The DNA for the CDR3 is TGTGCCAGCAGCCCGTCGTCGGCGCAGCCCCAGCATTTT. Translation: CASSPSSAQPQHF. The genes are TRBV7-8 and TRBJ1-5; no definite D call. The CDR3 totals 13 residues. Deletions cut 5 bases from V and 7 bases from J, with 12 bases between. Germline loops: CDR1 SGHVS, CDR2 FQNEAQ.

This chain connects TRBV19 to TRBJ1-1, with 9 bases lining up with TRBD1. V shed 7 bases and J 0 bases; nucleotides not matched to a gene: 6. From germline, CDR1 is LNHDA and CDR2 SQIVND (reference sequence). The CDR3 spans 15 residues. The chain's CDR3 is CASKDRGQMNTEAFF. CDR3 in DNA: TGTGCCAGTAAGGACAGGGGACAGATGAACACTGAAGCTTTCTTT. Looking up the rest from reference TRBV19 and TRBJ1-1 gives the full variable domain: DGGITQSPKYLFRKEGQNVTLSCEQNLNHDAMYWYRQDPGQGLRLIYYSQIVNDFQKGDIAEGYSVSREKKESFPLTVTSAQKNPTAFYLCASKDRGQMNTEAFFGQGTRLTVV.